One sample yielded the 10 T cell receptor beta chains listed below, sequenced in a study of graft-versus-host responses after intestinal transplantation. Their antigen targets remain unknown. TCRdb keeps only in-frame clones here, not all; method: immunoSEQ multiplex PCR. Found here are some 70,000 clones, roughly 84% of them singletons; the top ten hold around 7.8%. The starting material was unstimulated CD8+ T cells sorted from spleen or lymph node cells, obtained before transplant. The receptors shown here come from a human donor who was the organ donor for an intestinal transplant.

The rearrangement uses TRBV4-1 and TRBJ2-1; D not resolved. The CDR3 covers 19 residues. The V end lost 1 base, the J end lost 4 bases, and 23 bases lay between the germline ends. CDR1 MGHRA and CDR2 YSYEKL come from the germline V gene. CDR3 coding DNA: TGCGCCAGCAGCCAAGCCCCGAAAGGTCCTAGGGAAACATACAATGAGCAGTTCTTC. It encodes CASSQAPKGPRETYNEQFF.

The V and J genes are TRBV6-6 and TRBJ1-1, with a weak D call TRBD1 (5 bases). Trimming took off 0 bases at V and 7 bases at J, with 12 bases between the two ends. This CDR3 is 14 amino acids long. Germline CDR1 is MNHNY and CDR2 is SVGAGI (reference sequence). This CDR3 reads CASSYSPGQHEAFF. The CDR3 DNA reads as TGTGCCAGCAGTTACTCGCCGGGGCAGCATGAAGCTTTCTTT.

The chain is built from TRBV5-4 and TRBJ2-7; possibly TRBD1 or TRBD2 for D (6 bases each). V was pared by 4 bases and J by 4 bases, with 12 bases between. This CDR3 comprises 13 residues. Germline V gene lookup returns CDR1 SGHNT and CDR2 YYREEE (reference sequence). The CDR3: CASSPGDNYEQYF. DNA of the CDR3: TGTGCCAGCAGCCCGGGGGACAATTACGAGCAGTACTTC.

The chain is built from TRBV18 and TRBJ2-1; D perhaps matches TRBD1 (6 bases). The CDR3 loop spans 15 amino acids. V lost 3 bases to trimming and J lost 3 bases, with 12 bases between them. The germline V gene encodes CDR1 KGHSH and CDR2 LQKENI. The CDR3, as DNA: TGTGCCAGCTCACCGTCGCAGGGGTTCTACAATGAGCAGTTCTTC. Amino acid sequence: CASSPSQGFYNEQFF.

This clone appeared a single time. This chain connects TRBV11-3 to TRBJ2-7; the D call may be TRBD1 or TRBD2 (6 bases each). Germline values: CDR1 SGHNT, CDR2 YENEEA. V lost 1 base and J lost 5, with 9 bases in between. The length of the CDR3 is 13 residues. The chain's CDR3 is CASSLGGAHEQYF. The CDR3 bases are TGTGCCAGCAGCTTAGGGGGGGCCCACGAGCAGTACTTC.

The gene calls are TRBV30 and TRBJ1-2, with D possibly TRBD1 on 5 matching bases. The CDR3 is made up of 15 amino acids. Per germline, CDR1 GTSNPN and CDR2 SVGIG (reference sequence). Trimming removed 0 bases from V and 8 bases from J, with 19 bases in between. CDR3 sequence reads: CAWSVHGAPSNGYTF. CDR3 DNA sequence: TGTGCCTGGAGTGTACATGGGGCCCCTTCAAACGGCTACACCTTC.

CDR3 loop: CASSTLTLRDRGFGQYF. CDR3 coding DNA: TGTGCCAGCAGCACTCTCACCCTCCGGGACAGGGGGTTCGGGCAGTACTTC. The genes are TRBV28 and TRBJ2-7; TRBD1 aligns across 11 bases. Germline trimming cut 6 bases from V and 9 bases from J; bases unmatched to any gene: 19. Per germline, CDR1 MDHEN and CDR2 SYDVKM. The CDR3 consists of 17 residues.

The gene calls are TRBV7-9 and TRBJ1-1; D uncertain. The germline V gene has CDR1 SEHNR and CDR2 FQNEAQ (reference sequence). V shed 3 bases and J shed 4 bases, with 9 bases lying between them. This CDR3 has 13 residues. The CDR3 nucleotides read TGTGCCAGCAGCTTTGACGCGCTCACTGAAGCTTTCTTT. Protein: CASSFDALTEAFF.

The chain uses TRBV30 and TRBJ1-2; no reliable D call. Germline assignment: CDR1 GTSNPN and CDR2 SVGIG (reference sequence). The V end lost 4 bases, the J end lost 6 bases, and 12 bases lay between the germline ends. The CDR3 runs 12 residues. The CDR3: CAWNVMGNGYTF. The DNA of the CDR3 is TGTGCCTGGAACGTAATGGGGAATGGCTACACCTTC.

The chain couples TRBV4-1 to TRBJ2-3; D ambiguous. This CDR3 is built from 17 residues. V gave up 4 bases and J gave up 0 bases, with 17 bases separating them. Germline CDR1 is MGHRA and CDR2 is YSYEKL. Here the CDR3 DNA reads TGCGCCAGCAGCCGATCCGAGATTATCACTAGCACAGATACGCAGTATTTT. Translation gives CASSRSEIITSTDTQYF.